This TCR beta chain was documented in a study of beta chain features in type 1 diabetes. Investigators reverse transcribed all isolated RNA, so they sequenced expressed TCRB transcripts. Sequencing was performed with immunoSEQ multiplex PCR; in TCRdb, only in-frame clones are kept and a portion is missing. In the table there are some 640,000 clones, about 14% of which are singletons. This CDR3 comprises 11 residues. Germline CDR1 MNHEY, CDR2 SVGAGI. Trimming took 6 bases from V and 5 from J, leaving 8 bases between them. Notes on the study in general: The naive, central memory and Treg TCRB repertoires showed an apparent similarity that was greater among patients than among healthy donors. Significant though moderate, a shortening of TCRB CDR3s appeared in all four CD4+ subsets of Type 1 diabetes patients.

Averaging approximately 110 mL, one heparinised blood draw came from each individual donor. This clone was detected once. The antigen remains unidentified. Other DNA variants within this sample encode the same CDR3. Sequencing was carried out using naive CD4+ T cells from blood. This chain uses TRBV6-5 with TRBJ2-7; D unresolved. The sequence was obtained from a man between 18 and 35 years old with type 1 diabetes. CDR3 protein: CASRGGNEQYF. CDR3 in DNA: TGTGCCAGCAGGGGTGGAAACGAGCAGTACTTC.